This T cell receptor (beta chain) was captured by sequencing in a study of Ad26.COV2.S vaccination and SARS-CoV-2 variants. This sample's treatment: about 20 received Ad26.COV2.S at low or high dose, single or two shots; several received placebo; per-sample allocation not given. All samples were drawn on day 63, counting from the first vaccine or placebo injection. Here immunoSEQ multiplex PCR was the method, and the copy in TCRdb shows in-frame clones only, minus some. The table records more than 300,000 clones, more than 70% of them present only once. The CDR3 is made up of 12 amino acids. V was shortened by 5 bases and J by 3 bases, with 7 bases between the two germline ends.

The V call is TRBV12-3 or TRBV12-4, the J call TRBJ1-2; no reliable D call. The sequence was obtained from a person aged 18-65 years who received the Ad26.COV2.S COVID-19 vaccine or a placebo. The material was peripheral blood, obtained in a trial of Ad26.COV2.S vaccine versus placebo. CDR3 DNA: TGTGCCAGCAGTCCGAGGGACTATGGCTACACCTTC. Protein product: CASSPRDYGYTF.